The T cell receptor (beta chain) under discussion was sequenced for a study of blood T cell repertoires in COVID-19. Study-level background: There were acute and convalescent COVID-19 samples, and they came from the United States, Italy and Spain. T cells, B-cell-depleted T cells, or PBMCs provided the cDNA or gDNA that served as material.

Per the authors' pipeline: Reference gene primer amplification gave estimated nucleated cell counts. Clones were read by immunoSEQ multiplex PCR, and TCRdb kept only the in-frame ones, dropping some. D and trimming come from the DNA, and the V and J calls and clone size come from that table. The repertoire holds 400,000 to 550,000 clones, with about 89% as singletons. V shed 7 bases and J shed 2 bases, with 15 bases lying between them. Germline V gene data show CDR1 as LNHDA and CDR2 as SQIVND (reference sequence). This CDR3 region has 14 residues. The sequence was obtained from a woman in her twenties or thirties with acute or convalescent COVID-19. The specimen was peripheral blood. The chain employs TRBV19 and TRBJ2-7, with D possibly matching TRBD1 (6 bases). The CDR3 here is CASTPRQETYEQYF. The CDR3 coding sequence is TGTGCCAGTACCCCGCGACAGGAAACCTACGAGCAGTACTTC.